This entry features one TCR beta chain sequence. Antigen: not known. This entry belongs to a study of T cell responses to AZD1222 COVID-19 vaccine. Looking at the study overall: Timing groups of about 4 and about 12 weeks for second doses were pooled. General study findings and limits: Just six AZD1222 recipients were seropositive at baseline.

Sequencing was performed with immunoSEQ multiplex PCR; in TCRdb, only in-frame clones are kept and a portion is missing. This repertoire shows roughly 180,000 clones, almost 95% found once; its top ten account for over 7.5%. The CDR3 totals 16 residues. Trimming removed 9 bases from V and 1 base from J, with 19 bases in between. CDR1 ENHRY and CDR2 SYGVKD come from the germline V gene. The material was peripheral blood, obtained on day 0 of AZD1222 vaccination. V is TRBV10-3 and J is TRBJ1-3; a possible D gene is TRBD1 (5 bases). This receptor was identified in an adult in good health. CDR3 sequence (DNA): TGTGCCATTCGTGCCTCACGAGGGGCATCTGGAAACACCATATATTTT. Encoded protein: CAIRASRGASGNTIYF.